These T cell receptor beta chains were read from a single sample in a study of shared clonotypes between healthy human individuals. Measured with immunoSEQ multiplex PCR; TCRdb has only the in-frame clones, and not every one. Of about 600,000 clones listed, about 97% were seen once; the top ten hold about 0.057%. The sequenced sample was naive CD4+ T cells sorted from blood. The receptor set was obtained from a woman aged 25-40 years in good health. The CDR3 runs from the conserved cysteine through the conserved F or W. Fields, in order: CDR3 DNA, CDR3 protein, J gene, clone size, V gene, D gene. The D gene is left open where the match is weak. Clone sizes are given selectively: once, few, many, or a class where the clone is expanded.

cdr3_nt: TGTGCCAGCACCGGACTGGCCTACGAGCAGTACTTC; cdr3_aa: CASTGLAYEQYF; j_call: TRBJ2-7; clone_size: -; v_call: TRBV6-1; d_call: -
cdr3_nt: TGCGCCAGCAGCCCGGACCCCGGGGGGACAGGGTCCTACGAGCAGTACTTC; cdr3_aa: CASSPDPGGTGSYEQYF; j_call: TRBJ2-7; clone_size: -; v_call: TRBV5-1; d_call: TRBD1
cdr3_nt: TGTGCCAGCAGTGAAAGAGGGGTGGACACCGGGGAGCTGTTTTTT; cdr3_aa: CASSERGVDTGELFF; j_call: TRBJ2-2; clone_size: -; v_call: TRBV2; d_call: -
cdr3_nt: TGTGCCAGCAGCCAAGGGGAGGGGAATAGCAATCAGCCCCAGCATTTT; cdr3_aa: CASSQGEGNSNQPQHF; j_call: TRBJ1-5; clone_size: -; v_call: TRBV4-2; d_call: -
cdr3_nt: TGTGCCACCAGCAGACCCGACAGCCTCTATGGCTACACCTTC; cdr3_aa: CATSRPDSLYGYTF; j_call: TRBJ1-2; clone_size: -; v_call: TRBV15; d_call: -
cdr3_nt: TGTGCCAGCGGCGTGGAGACCCAGTACTTC; cdr3_aa: CASGVETQYF; j_call: TRBJ2-5; clone_size: -; v_call: TRBV28; d_call: -
cdr3_nt: TGTGCCAGCCGCCTCGGTGCGGTCGACACTGAAGCTTTCTTT; cdr3_aa: CASRLGAVDTEAFF; j_call: TRBJ1-1; clone_size: -; v_call: TRBV7-6; d_call: -
cdr3_nt: TGTGCCACCAGCAGTGGACTAGCGGGATATATCGGGCAGTACTTC; cdr3_aa: CATSSGLAGYIGQYF; j_call: TRBJ2-7; clone_size: once; v_call: TRBV15; d_call: TRBD2
cdr3_nt: TGTGCCAGCAGTTCCCCCTCGGGCGGGAATCAGCCCCAGCATTTT; cdr3_aa: CASSSPSGGNQPQHF; j_call: TRBJ1-5; clone_size: -; v_call: TRBV28; d_call: -
cdr3_nt: TGTGCCAGCAGTGAGCGGGGGCAGGGTCAAGGATACTTC; cdr3_aa: CASSERGQGQGYF; j_call: TRBJ2-5; clone_size: -; v_call: TRBV2; d_call: -
cdr3_nt: TGCGCCAGCAGCTTAGGCCAGGGACGGGAGCAGTTCTTC; cdr3_aa: CASSLGQGREQFF; j_call: TRBJ2-1; clone_size: -; v_call: TRBV5-1; d_call: -
cdr3_nt: TGTGCCAGCAGCTTGTCTGACAGGCTGAGAGCTAACTATGGCTACACCTTC; cdr3_aa: CASSLSDRLRANYGYTF; j_call: TRBJ1-2; clone_size: -; v_call: TRBV5-6; d_call: -
cdr3_nt: TGTGCCAGCAGTCAGGCCTACGAGCAGTACTTC; cdr3_aa: CASSQAYEQYF; j_call: TRBJ2-7; clone_size: -; v_call: TRBV6-6; d_call: -
cdr3_nt: TGTGCCAGCAGTAACATCGGTTATAGCAATCAGCCCCAGCATTTT; cdr3_aa: CASSNIGYSNQPQHF; j_call: TRBJ1-5; clone_size: -; v_call: TRBV28; d_call: -
cdr3_nt: TGTGCCAGCAGCTTAGTGTTCGTAACAGCGAACACCGGGGAGCTGTTTTTT; cdr3_aa: CASSLVFVTANTGELFF; j_call: TRBJ2-2; clone_size: -; v_call: TRBV11-2; d_call: -
cdr3_nt: TGTGCCAGCAGTTTATATGACAGGGGCCAGCCCCAGCATTTT; cdr3_aa: CASSLYDRGQPQHF; j_call: TRBJ1-5; clone_size: -; v_call: TRBV27; d_call: TRBD1
cdr3_nt: TGCGCCAGCAGCTTGGGAGGGACAGGGGGCTCCTGGAGTGAAAAACTGTTTTTT; cdr3_aa: CASSLGGTGGSWSEKLFF; j_call: TRBJ1-4; clone_size: -; v_call: TRBV5-1; d_call: TRBD1
cdr3_nt: TGTGCCAGCAGTCCGACCGGGACAGGGGCCTACGAGCAGTACTTC; cdr3_aa: CASSPTGTGAYEQYF; j_call: TRBJ2-7; clone_size: -; v_call: TRBV28; d_call: TRBD1
cdr3_nt: TGTGCCAGCAGCGGTCCGTCGAATTATGGCTACACCTTC; cdr3_aa: CASSGPSNYGYTF; j_call: TRBJ1-2; clone_size: -; v_call: TRBV9; d_call: -
cdr3_nt: TGTGCCAGCAGTTTGGGACAGGGGGCCGATGAGCAGTTCTTC; cdr3_aa: CASSLGQGADEQFF; j_call: TRBJ2-1; clone_size: -; v_call: TRBV28; d_call: TRBD1
cdr3_nt: TGTGCCAGCAGCCCCCCTTATGGAAACTATGGCTACACCTTC; cdr3_aa: CASSPPYGNYGYTF; j_call: TRBJ1-2; clone_size: -; v_call: TRBV28; d_call: -
cdr3_nt: TGTGCCAGCAGCCCGACAAGAACCGGGGAGCTGTTTTTT; cdr3_aa: CASSPTRTGELFF; j_call: TRBJ2-2; clone_size: -; v_call: TRBV27; d_call: -
cdr3_nt: TGTGCCAGCAGCAAGGGGAGGTATGGCTACACCTTC; cdr3_aa: CASSKGRYGYTF; j_call: TRBJ1-2; clone_size: -; v_call: TRBV5-8; d_call: -
cdr3_nt: TGTGCCAGCAGTTTTCAGGACGTGGGGGAGACCCAGTACTTC; cdr3_aa: CASSFQDVGETQYF; j_call: TRBJ2-5; clone_size: -; v_call: TRBV6-5; d_call: -
cdr3_nt: TGTGCCAGCAGCTTACATCTGCAAACTGCGACTAATGAAAAACTGTTTTTT; cdr3_aa: CASSLHLQTATNEKLFF; j_call: TRBJ1-4; clone_size: -; v_call: TRBV5-5; d_call: -
cdr3_nt: TGTGCCAGCTCACTTGCTTCCGAGACTAGCGGGAGAGATACGCAGTATTTT; cdr3_aa: CASSLASETSGRDTQYF; j_call: TRBJ2-3; clone_size: -; v_call: TRBV18; d_call: TRBD2
cdr3_nt: TGTGCCATCAGTGGTTCCCCTCCTTCGACAGGCCCCTCTGGGGCTTTCTTT; cdr3_aa: CAISGSPPSTGPSGAFF; j_call: TRBJ1-1; clone_size: -; v_call: TRBV10-3; d_call: -
cdr3_nt: TGTGCCAGCAGTTTCCCCCCGGGACTCGGCTACAGAGATACGCAGTATTTT; cdr3_aa: CASSFPPGLGYRDTQYF; j_call: TRBJ2-3; clone_size: -; v_call: TRBV27; d_call: -
cdr3_nt: TGTGCCAGCACGCTAGGTGTCAATGAGCAGTTCTTC; cdr3_aa: CASTLGVNEQFF; j_call: TRBJ2-1; clone_size: -; v_call: TRBV28; d_call: -
cdr3_nt: TGTGCCAGCTCACCACAAGAAGAGACCCAGTACTTC; cdr3_aa: CASSPQEETQYF; j_call: TRBJ2-5; clone_size: -; v_call: TRBV18; d_call: -
cdr3_nt: TGTGCCAGCAGTGAGGACGTCCCCGGCGGCAATCAGCCCCAGCATTTT; cdr3_aa: CASSEDVPGGNQPQHF; j_call: TRBJ1-5; clone_size: -; v_call: TRBV2; d_call: -
cdr3_nt: TGTGCCAGCAGCTTAGCGCCAACAGGGAACACTGAAGCTTTCTTT; cdr3_aa: CASSLAPTGNTEAFF; j_call: TRBJ1-1; clone_size: -; v_call: TRBV11-1; d_call: -
cdr3_nt: TGTGCCAGCAGCCAGTTATTTGGACTAGCGGGAGATGTCGGGGAGCTGTTTTTT; cdr3_aa: CASSQLFGLAGDVGELFF; j_call: TRBJ2-2; clone_size: -; v_call: TRBV4-2; d_call: TRBD2
cdr3_nt: TGTGCCAGCAGCTTAAGAGACAGGGGACGGTACCAAGAGACCCAGTACTTC; cdr3_aa: CASSLRDRGRYQETQYF; j_call: TRBJ2-5; clone_size: -; v_call: TRBV7-9; d_call: TRBD1
cdr3_nt: TGTGCCAGCAGCTTAGCGGGCCAGAGTACCTCGCCCCAGCATTTT; cdr3_aa: CASSLAGQSTSPQHF; j_call: TRBJ1-5; clone_size: -; v_call: TRBV7-8; d_call: -
cdr3_nt: TGTGCCAGCAGAGCGGGACTAGCGGGAGAGAATACGCAGTATTTT; cdr3_aa: CASRAGLAGENTQYF; j_call: TRBJ2-3; clone_size: -; v_call: TRBV6-6; d_call: TRBD2
cdr3_nt: TGTGCCAGCAGTTACGAATATAGGGGTAGCGGGAGGGAGCTGTTTTTT; cdr3_aa: CASSYEYRGSGRELFF; j_call: TRBJ2-2; clone_size: -; v_call: TRBV6-6; d_call: TRBD2
cdr3_nt: TGTGCCAGCAGTTACTCGAGTGTTACGGGACAGCCCCAGCATTTT; cdr3_aa: CASSYSSVTGQPQHF; j_call: TRBJ1-5; clone_size: -; v_call: TRBV6-5; d_call: -
cdr3_nt: TGTGCCAGCAGTTACTCGGTCAGGGGCTACGAGCAGTACTTC; cdr3_aa: CASSYSVRGYEQYF; j_call: TRBJ2-7; clone_size: -; v_call: TRBV6-6; d_call: -
cdr3_nt: TGCGCCAGCGCACGGGACTGGCTGGGAGATACGCAGTATTTT; cdr3_aa: CASARDWLGDTQYF; j_call: TRBJ2-3; clone_size: -; v_call: TRBV5-1; d_call: -
cdr3_nt: TGTGCCAGCAGCCAATTATTTGCGACAGATACGCAGTATTTT; cdr3_aa: CASSQLFATDTQYF; j_call: TRBJ2-3; clone_size: once; v_call: TRBV16; d_call: -
cdr3_nt: TGTGCCAGCAACACCCGGGACAGGGGGACCGGGGAGCTGTTTTTT; cdr3_aa: CASNTRDRGTGELFF; j_call: TRBJ2-2; clone_size: -; v_call: TRBV6-1; d_call: TRBD1
cdr3_nt: TGCGCCAGCAGCTTGCCTACCAACGACAGGGGTGCTGAAGCTTTCTTT; cdr3_aa: CASSLPTNDRGAEAFF; j_call: TRBJ1-1; clone_size: -; v_call: TRBV5-1; d_call: TRBD1
cdr3_nt: TGCGCCAGCAGCTTAGGGAGGGGGGCAACTAATGAAAAACTGTTTTTT; cdr3_aa: CASSLGRGATNEKLFF; j_call: TRBJ1-4; clone_size: once; v_call: TRBV5-1; d_call: -
cdr3_nt: TGTGCCAGCAGCTTTACCGTGCTGGCAGATACGCAGTATTTT; cdr3_aa: CASSFTVLADTQYF; j_call: TRBJ2-3; clone_size: -; v_call: TRBV11-2; d_call: -
cdr3_nt: TGCGCCAGCAGCCAAGGTAGGGCAGGGAACAGCTACGAGCAGTACTTC; cdr3_aa: CASSQGRAGNSYEQYF; j_call: TRBJ2-7; clone_size: -; v_call: TRBV4-3; d_call: -
cdr3_nt: TGTGCCAGCTCGCCGGGACAGGCCAAGTGGCCCCAGCATTTT; cdr3_aa: CASSPGQAKWPQHF; j_call: TRBJ1-5; clone_size: once; v_call: TRBV18; d_call: TRBD1
cdr3_nt: TGTGCCAGCAGGGTAGCGGGAGAATACGAGCAGTACTTC; cdr3_aa: CASRVAGEYEQYF; j_call: TRBJ2-7; clone_size: -; v_call: TRBV6-1; d_call: TRBD2
cdr3_nt: TGTGCCAGCAGTCAAAGGACAGTCATCTCTGGGGCCAACGTCCTGACTTTC; cdr3_aa: CASSQRTVISGANVLTF; j_call: TRBJ2-6; clone_size: -; v_call: TRBV2; d_call: -
cdr3_nt: TGTGCCAGTACCCACCCCAAGACAGGGAACTATGGCTACACCTTC; cdr3_aa: CASTHPKTGNYGYTF; j_call: TRBJ1-2; clone_size: -; v_call: TRBV19; d_call: TRBD1
cdr3_nt: TGTGCCAGCAGGGAGCAAGGCAGGTCGGAGCAGTACTTC; cdr3_aa: CASREQGRSEQYF; j_call: TRBJ2-7; clone_size: -; v_call: TRBV27; d_call: -
cdr3_nt: TGTGCCAGCAGTGAAGACAGGGTAGGCAATCAGCCCCAGCATTTT; cdr3_aa: CASSEDRVGNQPQHF; j_call: TRBJ1-5; clone_size: -; v_call: TRBV6-1; d_call: -
cdr3_nt: TGTGCCTGGTCTCCTGGGGGGCCCACCATATATTTT; cdr3_aa: CAWSPGGPTIYF; j_call: TRBJ1-3; clone_size: -; v_call: TRBV30; d_call: -
cdr3_nt: TGTGCCAGCTCCCCCGCCCCGGGGAAGAACACCGGGGAGCTGTTTTTT; cdr3_aa: CASSPAPGKNTGELFF; j_call: TRBJ2-2; clone_size: -; v_call: TRBV18; d_call: -
cdr3_nt: TGTGCCAGCAGTAGACTAGCGGAGGTCTACGAGCAGTACTTC; cdr3_aa: CASSRLAEVYEQYF; j_call: TRBJ2-7; clone_size: -; v_call: TRBV28; d_call: TRBD2
cdr3_nt: TGTGCCAGCAGCTCCGAACGGGACAGGGCGACAGATACGCAGTATTTT; cdr3_aa: CASSSERDRATDTQYF; j_call: TRBJ2-3; clone_size: -; v_call: TRBV11-1; d_call: TRBD1
cdr3_nt: TGTGCCAGTAGTACCGGGACAGGGAGCGGTCAGCCCCAGCATTTT; cdr3_aa: CASSTGTGSGQPQHF; j_call: TRBJ1-5; clone_size: once; v_call: TRBV19; d_call: TRBD1
cdr3_nt: TGTGCCAGCAGCTTGAGTGGGAGGTATCGCGAGCAGTACTTC; cdr3_aa: CASSLSGRYREQYF; j_call: TRBJ2-7; clone_size: -; v_call: TRBV5-4; d_call: -
cdr3_nt: TGTGCCATCAACCCGAACAAGCTTACACCCGCCTACGAGCAGTACTTC; cdr3_aa: CAINPNKLTPAYEQYF; j_call: TRBJ2-7; clone_size: once; v_call: TRBV10-3; d_call: -
cdr3_nt: TGCGCCAGCAGCCCCGATGGGAGAAACACTGAAGCTTTCTTT; cdr3_aa: CASSPDGRNTEAFF; j_call: TRBJ1-1; clone_size: -; v_call: TRBV5-1; d_call: -